Listed below are T cell receptor beta chains from one sample, sequenced in a study of regulatory T cells in long-lasting Graves disease. Each CDR3 protein gets one entry after TCRdb re-called the multiplex PCR reads with MiXCR. The sample consists of about 440,000 distinct CDR3 sequences, about 15% of them appearing once. The sample was also reused in another study, on T cells in Graves' hyperthyroidism and ophthalmopathy.

The source material was peripheral blood mononuclear cells (PBMCs), sampled at new diagnosis, from a patient treated with antithyroid drugs. These receptor sequences come from a woman aged 30 to 39 with Graves disease. CDR3s include the opening cysteine and the closing phenylalanine or tryptophan. D genes are given only for firm matches. Clone size, where shown, is once, few, many, or a class for clones that have expanded.

CDR3aa: CAAQRRNTIYF; CDR3nt: TGTGCCGCCCAGAGGAGAAACACCATATATTTT; j_gene: TRBJ1-3; d_gene: .; abundance: few; v_gene: TRBV2
CDR3aa: CASSLDRGGNYGYTF; CDR3nt: TGTGCCAGCAGCTTAGACAGGGGCGGTAACTATGGCTACACCTTC; j_gene: TRBJ1-2; d_gene: .; abundance: few; v_gene: TRBV11-3
CDR3aa: CASSGGTTRGPGELFF; CDR3nt: TGTGCCAGCAGTGGGGGGACCACTCGTGGGCCCGGGGAGCTGTTTTTT; j_gene: TRBJ2-2; d_gene: .; abundance: few; v_gene: TRBV25-1
CDR3aa: CASSQPGQGDQPQHF; CDR3nt: TGCGCCAGCAGCCAACCTGGACAGGGAGATCAGCCCCAGCATTTT; j_gene: TRBJ1-5; d_gene: TRBD1; abundance: few; v_gene: TRBV4-1
CDR3aa: CAWSVQGTDTQYF; CDR3nt: TGTGCCTGGAGTGTACAGGGAACAGATACGCAGTATTTT; j_gene: TRBJ2-3; d_gene: .; abundance: many; v_gene: TRBV30
CDR3aa: CASSYPGTSGPYNEQFF; CDR3nt: TGTGCCAGCAGTTACCCCGGGACTAGCGGCCCTTACAATGAGCAGTTCTTC; j_gene: TRBJ2-1; d_gene: TRBD2; abundance: once; v_gene: TRBV6-9
CDR3aa: CASTSRRVPSSSYNEQFF; CDR3nt: TGTGCCAGCACGTCAAGACGAGTTCCTAGCAGCTCCTACAATGAGCAGTTCTTC; j_gene: TRBJ2-1; d_gene: .; abundance: many; v_gene: TRBV13
CDR3aa: CASSLDAGFSFEQFF; CDR3nt: TGCGCCAGCAGCTTGGATGCAGGGTTTAGTTTTGAGCAGTTCTTC; j_gene: TRBJ2-1; d_gene: .; abundance: .; v_gene: TRBV5-1
CDR3aa: CASTGRNYGYTF; CDR3nt: TGTGCCAGCACAGGGCGTAACTATGGCTACACCTTC; j_gene: TRBJ1-2; d_gene: .; abundance: many; v_gene: TRBV6-1
CDR3aa: CASSLVGRQEQFF; CDR3nt: TGTGCCAGCAGCTTGGTAGGGCGCCAGGAGCAGTTCTTC; j_gene: TRBJ2-1; d_gene: .; abundance: .; v_gene: TRBV5-4
CDR3aa: CASSSARAHRRTQYF; CDR3nt: TGTGCCAGCAGTTCTGCTAGGGCCCATCGCCGTACGCAGTATTTT; j_gene: TRBJ2-3; d_gene: .; abundance: many; v_gene: TRBV28
CDR3aa: CASSRNREETQYF; CDR3nt: TGTGCCAGCAGCCGTAACAGGGAAGAGACCCAGTACTTC; j_gene: TRBJ2-5; d_gene: .; abundance: many; v_gene: TRBV7-3
CDR3aa: CATSRDRAGYEQFF; CDR3nt: TGTGCCACCAGCAGAGATAGGGCGGGTTATGAGCAGTTCTTC; j_gene: TRBJ2-1; d_gene: .; abundance: .; v_gene: TRBV15
CDR3aa: CASSLPGTGNTIYF; CDR3nt: TGTGCCAGCAGTTTACCAGGGACTGGAAACACCATATATTTT; j_gene: TRBJ1-3; d_gene: .; abundance: many; v_gene: TRBV28
CDR3aa: CASMSSYSYEQYF; CDR3nt: TGTGCCAGCATGTCGAGTTACTCCTACGAGCAGTACTTC; j_gene: TRBJ2-7; d_gene: .; abundance: many; v_gene: TRBV2
CDR3aa: CSVDRSGGETQYF; CDR3nt: TGCAGCGTTGATAGGTCCGGGGGAGAGACCCAGTACTTC; j_gene: TRBJ2-5; d_gene: .; abundance: .; v_gene: TRBV29-1
CDR3aa: CASSQDVNEKLFF; CDR3nt: TGCGCCAGCAGCCAAGATGTCAATGAAAAACTGTTTTTT; j_gene: TRBJ1-4; d_gene: .; abundance: few; v_gene: TRBV4-1
CDR3aa: CASSSDRAYQPQHF; CDR3nt: TGTGCCAGCAGCTCGGACAGGGCTTATCAGCCCCAGCATTTT; j_gene: TRBJ1-5; d_gene: TRBD1; abundance: few; v_gene: TRBV5-5
CDR3aa: CSVDPHRGDYGYTF; CDR3nt: TGCAGCGTTGATCCCCACAGGGGTGACTATGGCTACACCTTC; j_gene: TRBJ1-2; d_gene: TRBD1; abundance: many; v_gene: TRBV29-1
CDR3aa: CASSIQGRGAYNEQFF; CDR3nt: TGTGCCAGCAGTATCCAGGGGCGGGGGGCATACAATGAGCAGTTCTTC; j_gene: TRBJ2-1; d_gene: TRBD2; abundance: many; v_gene: TRBV27
CDR3aa: CASSLSGGRETQYF; CDR3nt: TGTGCCAGCAGTTTATCGGGGGGCAGGGAGACCCAGTACTTC; j_gene: TRBJ2-5; d_gene: .; abundance: many; v_gene: TRBV12-3/TRBV12-4
CDR3aa: CSVVLRSGLEQFF; CDR3nt: TGCAGCGTTGTTCTTCGATCGGGGCTTGAGCAGTTCTTC; j_gene: TRBJ2-1; d_gene: .; abundance: many; v_gene: TRBV29-1
CDR3aa: CASSPPTSTDTQYF; CDR3nt: TGTGCCAGCAGCCCACCTACCTCCACAGATACGCAGTATTTT; j_gene: TRBJ2-3; d_gene: .; abundance: .; v_gene: TRBV4-2
CDR3aa: CASMAPTNEKLFF; CDR3nt: TGTGCCAGTATGGCACCAACTAATGAAAAACTGTTTTTT; j_gene: TRBJ1-4; d_gene: .; abundance: .; v_gene: TRBV19
CDR3aa: CASSFRDPLSYNEQFF; CDR3nt: TGTGCCAGCAGCTTCCGGGACCCTCTTTCCTACAATGAGCAGTTCTTC; j_gene: TRBJ2-1; d_gene: .; abundance: many; v_gene: TRBV7-9
CDR3aa: CSASGGPSYNEQFF; CDR3nt: TGCAGTGCTAGTGGGGGGCCCTCCTACAATGAGCAGTTCTTC; j_gene: TRBJ2-1; d_gene: .; abundance: many; v_gene: TRBV20-1
CDR3aa: CASSTAKPGDTQYF; CDR3nt: TGCGCCAGCAGCACCGCAAAACCAGGGGATACGCAGTATTTT; j_gene: TRBJ2-3; d_gene: .; abundance: few; v_gene: TRBV5-1
CDR3aa: CASSRQGMGPGSYNEQFF; CDR3nt: TGTGCCAGCAGTCGACAAGGGATGGGGCCCGGCTCCTACAATGAGCAGTTCTTC; j_gene: TRBJ2-1; d_gene: .; abundance: many; v_gene: TRBV6-1
CDR3aa: CSARDLGRDQETQYF; CDR3nt: TGCAGTGCTAGAGATCTTGGGCGGGACCAAGAGACCCAGTACTTC; j_gene: TRBJ2-5; d_gene: .; abundance: many; v_gene: TRBV20-1
CDR3aa: CSVETYYEQYF; CDR3nt: TGCAGCGTTGAAACGTACTACGAGCAGTACTTC; j_gene: TRBJ2-7; d_gene: .; abundance: many; v_gene: TRBV29-1
CDR3aa: CSVVGRGTIYEQYF; CDR3nt: TGCAGCGTTGTGGGCAGGGGGACAATCTACGAGCAGTACTTC; j_gene: TRBJ2-7; d_gene: TRBD1; abundance: many; v_gene: TRBV29-1
CDR3aa: CASSPSGTSARTDTQYF; CDR3nt: TGTGCCAGCTCACCCTCCGGGACTAGCGCCCGCACAGATACGCAGTATTTT; j_gene: TRBJ2-3; d_gene: TRBD2; abundance: .; v_gene: TRBV18
CDR3aa: CASSQERAVSGYTF; CDR3nt: TGTGCCAGCAGCCAAGAAAGGGCAGTCTCCGGCTACACCTTC; j_gene: TRBJ1-2; d_gene: .; abundance: many; v_gene: TRBV3-1
CDR3aa: CASSGTPVLGFEQYF; CDR3nt: TGTGCCAGCAGCGGGACACCGGTCCTGGGGTTCGAGCAGTACTTC; j_gene: TRBJ2-7; d_gene: .; abundance: .; v_gene: TRBV7-6
CDR3aa: CASSLFSGTSYNEQFF; CDR3nt: TGTGCCAGCAGCTTATTTTCCGGGACCTCCTACAATGAGCAGTTCTTC; j_gene: TRBJ2-1; d_gene: .; abundance: many; v_gene: TRBV11-1
CDR3aa: CASSLIRGANTEAFF; CDR3nt: TGTGCCAGCAGCTTGATCAGGGGGGCGAACACTGAAGCTTTCTTT; j_gene: TRBJ1-1; d_gene: TRBD1; abundance: .; v_gene: TRBV7-3
CDR3aa: CAISAGQGLETQYF; CDR3nt: TGTGCCATCAGTGCAGGACAGGGGTTGGAGACCCAGTACTTC; j_gene: TRBJ2-5; d_gene: TRBD1; abundance: many; v_gene: TRBV10-3
CDR3aa: CASSFSTGTGEAFF; CDR3nt: TGTGCCAGCAGTTTCTCTACCGGGACAGGGGAAGCTTTCTTT; j_gene: TRBJ1-1; d_gene: TRBD1; abundance: many; v_gene: TRBV27
CDR3aa: CATSKFRVLGETQYF; CDR3nt: TGTGCCACCAGCAAATTCAGGGTCCTAGGAGAGACCCAGTACTTC; j_gene: TRBJ2-5; d_gene: .; abundance: few; v_gene: TRBV15
CDR3aa: CASSQDRSSFYEQYF; CDR3nt: TGCGCCAGCAGCCAAGATCGGAGCTCGTTCTACGAGCAGTACTTC; j_gene: TRBJ2-7; d_gene: .; abundance: .; v_gene: TRBV4-1
CDR3aa: CSAKGRFRTGVPYSNQPQHF; CDR3nt: TGCAGTGCTAAGGGGCGTTTTAGGACAGGGGTCCCCTATAGCAATCAGCCCCAGCATTTT; j_gene: TRBJ1-5; d_gene: TRBD1; abundance: .; v_gene: TRBV20-1
CDR3aa: CASSVGTISTEAFF; CDR3nt: TGCGCCAGCAGCGTCGGGACAATTAGTACTGAAGCTTTCTTT; j_gene: TRBJ1-1; d_gene: .; abundance: many; v_gene: TRBV5-1
CDR3aa: CASSQEGAGRETQYF; CDR3nt: TGTGCCAGCAGCCAAGAGGGAGCGGGAAGAGAGACCCAGTACTTC; j_gene: TRBJ2-5; d_gene: TRBD2; abundance: .; v_gene: TRBV4-2
CDR3aa: CASRQGGETQYF; CDR3nt: TGTGCCAGTCGACAGGGTGGAGAGACCCAGTACTTC; j_gene: TRBJ2-5; d_gene: TRBD1; abundance: .; v_gene: TRBV19
CDR3aa: CSALVGLAGQETQYF; CDR3nt: TGCAGCGCCCTAGTGGGACTAGCGGGACAAGAGACCCAGTACTTC; j_gene: TRBJ2-5; d_gene: TRBD2; abundance: .; v_gene: TRBV29-1
CDR3aa: CASSLDYPYNEQFF; CDR3nt: TGTGCCAGCAGCTTAGATTACCCCTACAATGAGCAGTTCTTC; j_gene: TRBJ2-1; d_gene: .; abundance: many; v_gene: TRBV11-3
CDR3aa: CASRMTSGGEQFF; CDR3nt: TGTGCCAGCAGAATGACTAGCGGGGGTGAGCAGTTCTTC; j_gene: TRBJ2-1; d_gene: TRBD2; abundance: many; v_gene: TRBV12-3/TRBV12-4
CDR3aa: CASSQEGWQPQHF; CDR3nt: TGTGCCAGCAGCCAAGAGGGATGGCAGCCCCAGCATTTT; j_gene: TRBJ1-5; d_gene: .; abundance: many; v_gene: TRBV3-1
CDR3aa: CASSPPALGREPGTGELFF; CDR3nt: TGTGCCAGCAGCCCCCCGGCCCTTGGGAGGGAGCCGGGCACCGGGGAGCTGTTTTTT; j_gene: TRBJ2-2; d_gene: TRBD2; abundance: .; v_gene: TRBV9
CDR3aa: CASSESRNTEAFF; CDR3nt: TGTGCCAGCAGCGAGTCAAGGAACACTGAAGCTTTCTTT; j_gene: TRBJ1-1; d_gene: .; abundance: many; v_gene: TRBV28